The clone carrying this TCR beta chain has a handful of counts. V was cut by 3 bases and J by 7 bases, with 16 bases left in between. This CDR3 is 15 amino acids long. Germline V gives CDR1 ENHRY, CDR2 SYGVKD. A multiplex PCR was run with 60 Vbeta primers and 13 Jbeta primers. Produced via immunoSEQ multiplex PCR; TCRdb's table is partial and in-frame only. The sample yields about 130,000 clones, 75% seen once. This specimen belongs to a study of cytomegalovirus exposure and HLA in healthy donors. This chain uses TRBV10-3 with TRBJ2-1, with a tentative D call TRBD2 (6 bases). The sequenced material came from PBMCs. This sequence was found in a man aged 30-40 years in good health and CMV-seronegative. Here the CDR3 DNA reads TGTGCCATCAGTGACTCCCGACTAGAGGGGAATGAGCAGTTCTTC. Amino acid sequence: CAISDSRLEGNEQFF.